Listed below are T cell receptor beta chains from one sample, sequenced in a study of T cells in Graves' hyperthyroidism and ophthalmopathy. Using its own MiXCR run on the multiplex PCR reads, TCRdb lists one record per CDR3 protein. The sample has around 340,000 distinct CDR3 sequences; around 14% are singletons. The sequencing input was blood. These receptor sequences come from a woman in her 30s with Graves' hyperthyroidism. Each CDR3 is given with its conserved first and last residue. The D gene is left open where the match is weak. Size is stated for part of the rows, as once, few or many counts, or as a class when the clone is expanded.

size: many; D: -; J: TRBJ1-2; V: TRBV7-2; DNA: TGTGCCAGCAGCTCTCTACAGGGAAACTATGGCTACACCTTC; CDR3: CASSSLQGNYGYTF
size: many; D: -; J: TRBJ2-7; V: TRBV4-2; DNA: TGTGCCAGCAGCCAAGATCCTGGCGCTTACGAGCAGTACTTC; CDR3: CASSQDPGAYEQYF
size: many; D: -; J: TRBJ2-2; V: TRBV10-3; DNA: TGTGCCACTTGGTCGAACACCGGGGAGCTGTTTTTT; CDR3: CATWSNTGELFF
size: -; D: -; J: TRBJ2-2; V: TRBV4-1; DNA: TGCGCCAGCAGCCAAGACGGCGGGTATACCGGGGAGCTGTTTTTT; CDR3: CASSQDGGYTGELFF
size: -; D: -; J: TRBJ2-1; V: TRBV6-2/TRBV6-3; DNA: TGTGCCAGCAGGGACGGAGGGAGCAGGGATGAGCAGTTCTTC; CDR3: CASRDGGSRDEQFF
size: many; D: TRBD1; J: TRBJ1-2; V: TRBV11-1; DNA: TGTGCCAGCAGCTGGAATTGGCAGGGGGCGCGCGGCTACACCTTC; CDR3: CASSWNWQGARGYTF
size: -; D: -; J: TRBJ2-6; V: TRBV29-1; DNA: TGCAGCGTTGAGTTGTCTGGGGCCAACGTCCTGACTTTC; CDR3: CSVELSGANVLTF
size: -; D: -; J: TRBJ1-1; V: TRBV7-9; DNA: TGTGCCAGCAGCTTAGCCCGACCGACAGTTATGAACACTGAAGCTTTCTTT; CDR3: CASSLARPTVMNTEAFF
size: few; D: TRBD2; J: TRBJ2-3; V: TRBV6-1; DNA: TGTGCCAGCAGTGCAACGACTAGCGGGAGCACAGATACGCAGTATTTT; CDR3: CASSATTSGSTDTQYF
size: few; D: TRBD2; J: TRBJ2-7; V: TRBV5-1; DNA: TGCGCCAGCAGCCGCCGAGGTAGCGGGAGTTGGTACGAGCAGTACTTC; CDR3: CASSRRGSGSWYEQYF
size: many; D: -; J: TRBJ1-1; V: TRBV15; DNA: TGTGCCACCAGCAAGACGGTGAACACTGAAGCTTTCTTT; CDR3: CATSKTVNTEAFF
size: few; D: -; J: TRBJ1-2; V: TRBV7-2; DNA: TGTGCCAGCAGCTTAGGGTTCCAGTTTAGCTCTGGCTACACCTTC; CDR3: CASSLGFQFSSGYTF
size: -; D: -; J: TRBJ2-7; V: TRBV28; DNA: TGTGCCAGCAGGGCGAAAATCTACGAGCAGTACTTC; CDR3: CASRAKIYEQYF
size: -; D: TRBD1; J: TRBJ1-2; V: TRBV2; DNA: TGTGCCAGCAGCGTAGGGACAGGGGAAGGCTACACCTTC; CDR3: CASSVGTGEGYTF
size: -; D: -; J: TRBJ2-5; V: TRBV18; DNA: TGTGCCAGCGTCCAAGAGACCCAGTACTTC; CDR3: CASVQETQYF
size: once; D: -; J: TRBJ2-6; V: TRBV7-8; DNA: TGTGCCAGCGAGCCTCCTGGGGCCAACGTCCCGACTTTC; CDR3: CASEPPGANVPTF
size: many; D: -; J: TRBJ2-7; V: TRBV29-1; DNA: TGCAGCGTTGAAGACGTGGCGTCAGACTACGAGCAGTACTTC; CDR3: CSVEDVASDYEQYF
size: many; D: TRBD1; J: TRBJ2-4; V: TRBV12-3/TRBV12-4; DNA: TGTGCCAGCAGTTTAACAGGGGGCGTCGGGGCCAAAAACATTCAGTACTTC; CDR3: CASSLTGGVGAKNIQYF
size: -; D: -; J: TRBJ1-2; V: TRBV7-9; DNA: TGTGCCAGCAGCTTATCCGACGGCTATGGCTACACCTTC; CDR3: CASSLSDGYGYTF
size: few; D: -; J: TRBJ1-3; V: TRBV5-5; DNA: TGTGCCAGCAGCCTGGAGGGTAGAAACACCATATATTTT; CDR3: CASSLEGRNTIYF
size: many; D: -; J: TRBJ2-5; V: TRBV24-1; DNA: TGTGCCACCAGTGATTTGGGCCCACTGGGGGAGACCCAGTACTTC; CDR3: CATSDLGPLGETQYF
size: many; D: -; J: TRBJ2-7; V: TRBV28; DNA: TGTGCCAGCAGCCCCCATTTGCAGGTCGACCGAACCTACGAGCAGTACTTC; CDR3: CASSPHLQVDRTYEQYF
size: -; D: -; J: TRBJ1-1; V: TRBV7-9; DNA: TGTGCCAGCAGCTTGTCCACATGGAACACTGAAGCTTTCTTT; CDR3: CASSLSTWNTEAFF
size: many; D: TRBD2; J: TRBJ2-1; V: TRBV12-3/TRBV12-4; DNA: TGTGCCAGCAGTTTGAGGGCGGGGGGCTACAATGAGCAGTTCTTC; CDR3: CASSLRAGGYNEQFF
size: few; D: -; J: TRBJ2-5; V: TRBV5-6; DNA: TGTGCCAGCAGCTTCCCCGGGACGCAAGAGACCCAGTACTTC; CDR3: CASSFPGTQETQYF
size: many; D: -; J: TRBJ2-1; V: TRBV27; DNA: TGTGCCAGCAGTTCAGTCCGGGACTTCGAGTTCTTC; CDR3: CASSSVRDFEFF
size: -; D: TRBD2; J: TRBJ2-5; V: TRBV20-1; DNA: TGCAGTGCTAGCCGCGGACTAGCGGGAGAGACCCAGTACTTC; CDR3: CSASRGLAGETQYF
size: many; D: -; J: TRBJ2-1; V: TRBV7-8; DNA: TGTGCCAGCAGCTTAGCGAAGGGAGTGTGGAATGAGCAGTTCTTC; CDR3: CASSLAKGVWNEQFF
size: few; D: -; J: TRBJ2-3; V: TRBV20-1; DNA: TGCAGTGCTAGAGATCGGATTTTGCGCGAGATTTCGAGGTCTGGAAATACGCAGTATTTT; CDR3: CSARDRILREISRSGNTQYF
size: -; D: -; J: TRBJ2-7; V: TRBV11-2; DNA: TGTGCCAGCAGCCCGACTACGAGGTCCTACGAGCAGTACTTC; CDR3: CASSPTTRSYEQYF
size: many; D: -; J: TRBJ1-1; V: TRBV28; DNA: TGTGCCAGCAGTTTAAAACCGAACACTGAAGCTTTCTTT; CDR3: CASSLKPNTEAFF
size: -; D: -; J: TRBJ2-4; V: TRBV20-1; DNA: TGCAGTGCTATACCCCTGAGGCTAGGCAAAAACATTCAGTACTTC; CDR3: CSAIPLRLGKNIQYF
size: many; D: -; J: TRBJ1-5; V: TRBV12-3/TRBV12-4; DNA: TGTGCCAGCAGTTCTAATGGAGGCAATCAGCCCCAGCATTTT; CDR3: CASSSNGGNQPQHF
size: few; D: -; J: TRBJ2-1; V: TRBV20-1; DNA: TGCAGTGCTAGAGATCTCGGGGAGCACGGCTACAATGAGCAGTTCTTC; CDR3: CSARDLGEHGYNEQFF
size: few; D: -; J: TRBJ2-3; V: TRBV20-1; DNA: TGCAGTGCTAGAGGTCCTCGACGGGGCACAGATACGCAGTATTTT; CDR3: CSARGPRRGTDTQYF
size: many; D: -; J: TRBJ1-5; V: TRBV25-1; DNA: TGTGCCAGCAGTGGTCCGGGGGCCCGGGTTGATCAGCCCCAGCATTTT; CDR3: CASSGPGARVDQPQHF
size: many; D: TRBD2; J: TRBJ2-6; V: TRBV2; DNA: TGTGCCAGCAGTACGGGGGGTGCTGGGGCCAACGTCCTGACTTTC; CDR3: CASSTGGAGANVLTF
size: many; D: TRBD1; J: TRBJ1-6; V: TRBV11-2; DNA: TGTGCCAGCGGGATGACAGGGGAGAATTCACCCCTCCACTTT; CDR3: CASGMTGENSPLHF
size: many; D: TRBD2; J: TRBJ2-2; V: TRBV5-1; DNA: TGCGCCAGCAGCGCGGGGGATTTGACCGGGGAGCTGTTTTTT; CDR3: CASSAGDLTGELFF
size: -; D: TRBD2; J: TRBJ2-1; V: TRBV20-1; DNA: TGCAGCGAAATAGCGGGAGGGTCGAATGAGCAGTTCTTC; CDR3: CSEIAGGSNEQFF
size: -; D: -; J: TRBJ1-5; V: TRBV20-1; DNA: TGCAGTGCTAGCGGGGGACTCTATAGCAATCAGCCCCAGCATTTT; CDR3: CSASGGLYSNQPQHF
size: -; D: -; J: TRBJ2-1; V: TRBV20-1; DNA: TGCAGCCAGGCGGAGGCCCGCCCCGAGCAGTTCTTC; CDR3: CSQAEARPEQFF
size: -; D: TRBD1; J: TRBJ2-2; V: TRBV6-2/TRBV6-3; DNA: TGTGCCAGCAGGATACAGGGGGCGACCGGGGAGCTGTTTTTT; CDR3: CASRIQGATGELFF